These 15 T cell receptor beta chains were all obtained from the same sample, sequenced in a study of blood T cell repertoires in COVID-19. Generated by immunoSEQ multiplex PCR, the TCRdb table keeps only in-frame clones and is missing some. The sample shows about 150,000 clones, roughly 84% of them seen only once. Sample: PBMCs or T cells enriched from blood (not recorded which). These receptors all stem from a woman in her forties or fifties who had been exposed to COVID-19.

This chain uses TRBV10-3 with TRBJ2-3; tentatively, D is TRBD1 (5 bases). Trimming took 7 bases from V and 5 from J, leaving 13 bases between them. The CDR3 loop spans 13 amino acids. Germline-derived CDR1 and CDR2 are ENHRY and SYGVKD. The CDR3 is CAIKQGSGDTQYF. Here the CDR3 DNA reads TGTGCCATCAAGCAGGGCTCGGGAGATACGCAGTATTTT.

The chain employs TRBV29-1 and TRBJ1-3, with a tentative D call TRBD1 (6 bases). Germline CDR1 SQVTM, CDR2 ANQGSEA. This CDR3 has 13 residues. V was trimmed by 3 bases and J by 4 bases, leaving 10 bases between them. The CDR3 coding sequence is TGCAGCGTTGAGGGAACAGGGGGAAACACCATATATTTT. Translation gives CSVEGTGGNTIYF.

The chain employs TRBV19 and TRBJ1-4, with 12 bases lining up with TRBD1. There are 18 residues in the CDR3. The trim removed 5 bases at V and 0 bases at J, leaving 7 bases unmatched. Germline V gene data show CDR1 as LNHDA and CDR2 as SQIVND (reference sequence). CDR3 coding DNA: TGTGCCAGTAGTGTCTCAGGGACAGGGGGCGCAACTAATGAAAAACTGTTTTTT. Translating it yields CASSVSGTGGATNEKLFF.

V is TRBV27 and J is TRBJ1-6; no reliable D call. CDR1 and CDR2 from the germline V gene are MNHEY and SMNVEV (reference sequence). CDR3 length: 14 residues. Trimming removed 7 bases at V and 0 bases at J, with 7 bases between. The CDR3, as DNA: TGTGCCAGCACCTCGAGCTCCTATAATTCACCCCTCCACTTT. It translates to CASTSSSYNSPLHF.

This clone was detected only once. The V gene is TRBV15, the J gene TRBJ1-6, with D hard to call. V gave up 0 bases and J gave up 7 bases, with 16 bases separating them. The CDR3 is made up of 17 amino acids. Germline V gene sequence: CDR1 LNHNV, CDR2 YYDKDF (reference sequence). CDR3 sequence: CATSREKAGLGNSPLHF. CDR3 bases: TGTGCCACCAGCAGAGAAAAGGCGGGTTTGGGGAATTCACCCCTCCACTTT.

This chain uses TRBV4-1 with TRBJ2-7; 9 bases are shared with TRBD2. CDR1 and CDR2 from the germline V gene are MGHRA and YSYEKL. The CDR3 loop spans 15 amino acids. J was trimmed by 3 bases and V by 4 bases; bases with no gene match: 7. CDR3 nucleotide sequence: TGCGCCAGCAGCCCGGGACTAGCAGTCTACTACGAGCAGTACTTC. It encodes CASSPGLAVYYEQYF.

The CDR3 sequence is CASSPGTSVEQYF. In DNA, the CDR3 is TGCGCCAGCAGCCCCGGGACTAGCGTCGAGCAGTACTTC. The rearrangement links TRBV5-1 to TRBJ2-7; 10 bases match TRBD2. V shed 4 bases and J 6 bases; nucleotides not matched to a gene: 4. The germline CDR1 and CDR2 sequences are SGHRS and YFSETQ. This CDR3 has 13 amino acids. The full variable domain, rest sourced from reference TRBV5-1 and TRBJ2-7, is KAGVTQTPRYLIKTRGQQVTLSCSPISGHRSVSWYQQTPGQGLQFLFEYFSETQRNKGNFPGRFSGRQFSNSRSEMNVSTLELGDSALYLCASSPGTSVEQYFGPGTRLTVT.

The DNA for the CDR3 is TGTGCCAGCAGCCCCGGGACAGTCACCTACGAGCAGTACTTC. Encoded protein: CASSPGTVTYEQYF. The gene calls are TRBV7-8 and TRBJ2-7; 7 nucleotides agree with TRBD1. Per the germline V gene, CDR1 is SGHVS and CDR2 is FQNEAQ. The CDR3 is 14 residues long. Unmatched junction bases numbered 6, after V lost 5 bases and J lost 2 bases.

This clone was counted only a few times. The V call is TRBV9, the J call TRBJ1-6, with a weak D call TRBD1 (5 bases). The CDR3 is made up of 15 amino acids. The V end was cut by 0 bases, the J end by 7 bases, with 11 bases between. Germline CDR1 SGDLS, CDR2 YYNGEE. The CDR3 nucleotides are TGTGCCAGCAGCGTAGCTGACAGATTGAATTCACCCCTCCACTTT. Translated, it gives CASSVADRLNSPLHF.

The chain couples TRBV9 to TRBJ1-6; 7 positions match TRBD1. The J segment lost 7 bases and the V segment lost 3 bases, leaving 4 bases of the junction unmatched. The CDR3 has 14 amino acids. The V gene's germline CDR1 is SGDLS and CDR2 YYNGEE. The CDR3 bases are TGTGCCAGCAGCGAGGACAGGAGGAATTCACCCCTCCACTTT. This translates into CASSEDRRNSPLHF.

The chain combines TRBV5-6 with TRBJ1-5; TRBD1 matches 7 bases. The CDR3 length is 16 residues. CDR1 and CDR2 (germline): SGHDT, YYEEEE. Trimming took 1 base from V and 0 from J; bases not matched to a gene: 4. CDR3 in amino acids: CASSLRGGNSNQPQHF. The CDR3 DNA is TGTGCCAGCAGCTTGCGAGGGGGCAATAGCAATCAGCCCCAGCATTTT.

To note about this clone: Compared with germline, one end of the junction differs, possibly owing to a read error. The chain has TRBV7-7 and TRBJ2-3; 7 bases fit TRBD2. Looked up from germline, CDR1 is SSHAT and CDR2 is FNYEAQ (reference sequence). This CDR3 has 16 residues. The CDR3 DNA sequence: TGTGCTAGCAGCCCAAACCTGGGGGGGTCCACAGATACGCAGTATTTT. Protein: CASSPNLGGSTDTQYF.

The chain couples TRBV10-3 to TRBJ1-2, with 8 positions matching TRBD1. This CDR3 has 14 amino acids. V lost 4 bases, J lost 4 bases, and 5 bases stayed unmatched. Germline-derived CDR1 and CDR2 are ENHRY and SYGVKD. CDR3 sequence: CAISGYGTGYGYTF. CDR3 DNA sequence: TGTGCCATCAGTGGCTACGGGACAGGCTATGGCTACACCTTC.

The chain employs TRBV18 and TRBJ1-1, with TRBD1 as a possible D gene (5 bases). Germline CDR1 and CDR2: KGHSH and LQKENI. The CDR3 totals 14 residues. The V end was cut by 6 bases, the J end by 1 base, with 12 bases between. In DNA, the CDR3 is TGTGCCAGCTCTCCGGACACCTCGAACACTGAAGCTTTCTTT. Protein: CASSPDTSNTEAFF.

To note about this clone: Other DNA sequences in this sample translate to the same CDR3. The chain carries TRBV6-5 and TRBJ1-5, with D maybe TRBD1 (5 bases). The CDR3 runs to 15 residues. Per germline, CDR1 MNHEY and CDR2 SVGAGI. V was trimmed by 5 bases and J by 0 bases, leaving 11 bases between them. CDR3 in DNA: TGTGCCAGCAGTAGTACAGGATATAGCAATCAGCCCCAGCATTTT. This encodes CASSSTGYSNQPQHF.